Listed below are T cell receptor beta chains from one sample, sequenced in a study of vaccination and CD4 T cells after COVID-19. These TCRs' antigens remain unknown. TCRdb recomputed calls from the PCR reads with MiXCR, one row per CDR3 protein. The sample holds about 18,000 distinct CDR3 sequences, around 80% seen once. The specimen comprised CD4+ T cells from blood, cultured in vitro, sampled after SARS-CoV-2 vaccination. The receptors were gathered from a human donor who received a COVID-19 vaccine. CDR3s include the opening cysteine and the closing phenylalanine or tryptophan. The D gene is left open where the match is weak. Rows may omit the clone size; those that give it use once, few, many or a size class.

V	D	size	J	CDR3	DNA
TRBV7-2	TRBD2	medium-sized	TRBJ2-7	CASSKTSGGDEQYF	TGTGCCAGCAGTAAAACTAGCGGGGGGGACGAGCAGTACTTC
TRBV10-2	TRBD1	NA	TRBJ1-2	CASSVGTGYYGYTF	TGCGCCAGCAGTGTTGGGACAGGGTACTATGGCTACACCTTC
TRBV20-1	NA	NA	TRBJ1-6	CSASSAGSYNSPLHF	TGCAGTGCTAGCAGTGCGGGTTCCTATAATTCACCCCTCCACTTT
TRBV6-5	TRBD1	NA	TRBJ2-2	CASSYTAPGQGHTGELFF	TGTGCCAGCAGTTACACTGCCCCGGGACAGGGTCACACCGGGGAGCTGTTTTTT
TRBV7-9	NA	once	TRBJ1-5	CASSLGLSPGNQPQHF	TGTGCCAGCAGCTTAGGTCTGAGCCCAGGCAATCAGCCCCAGCATTTT
TRBV6-1	NA	NA	TRBJ2-7	CASSEGGIGYEQYF	TGTGCCAGCAGTGAAGGAGGGATCGGCTACGAGCAGTACTTC
TRBV6-5	TRBD1	NA	TRBJ1-1	CASSYRTGGYGTEAFF	TGTGCCAGCAGTTACAGGACAGGGGGGTATGGCACTGAAGCTTTCTTT
TRBV20-1	TRBD1	NA	TRBJ1-2	CSARVRGLSGYTF	TGCAGTGCTAGAGTGAGGGGGCTAAGTGGCTACACCTTC
TRBV5-4	TRBD1	NA	TRBJ2-4	CASSPSGQGSVNQYF	TGTGCCAGCAGCCCCTCGGGACAGGGGTCCGTTAATCAGTACTTC
TRBV6-5	NA	once	TRBJ1-6	CASSYSVRGGSYNSPLHF	TGTGCCAGCAGTTACTCGGTCCGGGGGGGCTCCTATAATTCACCCCTCCACTTT
TRBV24-1	NA	once	TRBJ1-1	CATSGSGMNTEAFF	TGTGCCACCAGTGGTTCCGGAATGAACACTGAAGCTTTCTTT
TRBV7-9	NA	NA	TRBJ1-1	CASTGDTEAFF	TGTGCCAGCACCGGGGATACTGAAGCTTTCTTT
TRBV10-3	NA	NA	TRBJ1-5	CASTEGLRQPQHF	TGTGCCTCAACCGAAGGGTTACGTCAGCCCCAGCATTTT
TRBV20-1	NA	large	TRBJ1-2	CSARRTSRDGYTF	TGCAGTGCTAGGAGGACATCTAGGGATGGCTACACCTTC
TRBV5-3	TRBD1	NA	TRBJ2-7	CASSNSGTDSYEQYF	TGTGCCAGCAGCAACTCCGGGACAGACTCCTACGAGCAGTACTTC
TRBV20-1	NA	once	TRBJ1-1	CSARGTNLGRREAFF	TGCAGTGCTAGAGGCACCAATTTGGGCCGGCGTGAAGCTTTCTTT
TRBV7-3	NA	NA	TRBJ2-3	CASSLRDRTDTQYF	TGTGCCAGCAGCTTAAGGGACCGCACAGATACGCAGTATTTT
TRBV19	NA	NA	TRBJ1-2	CASSIGGESHYGYTF	TGTGCCAGTAGTATTGGGGGCGAATCCCACTATGGCTACACCTTC
TRBV27	NA	once	TRBJ1-6	CASSPTRGDNSPLHF	TGTGCCAGCAGTCCTACCAGGGGCGATAATTCACCCCTCCACTTT
TRBV2	TRBD1	NA	TRBJ2-3	CASTGTALGTQYF	TGTGCCAGCACCGGGACAGCATTAGGTACGCAGTATTTT
TRBV30	NA	NA	TRBJ1-2	CAGRSGGYTF	TGTGCCGGGCGGTCCGGAGGCTACACCTTC
TRBV19	NA	once	TRBJ2-5	CASSIVTGGQETQYF	TGTGCCAGTAGTATAGTGACAGGCGGCCAAGAGACCCAGTACTTC
TRBV20-1	TRBD2	NA	TRBJ2-5	CSAPAGGGIQETQYF	TGCAGTGCTCCCGCTGGCGGGGGGATTCAAGAGACCCAGTACTTC
TRBV4-2	NA	NA	TRBJ1-1	CASSLELNTEAFF	TGTGCCAGCAGCCTAGAGTTGAACACTGAAGCTTTCTTT
TRBV2	TRBD1	NA	TRBJ1-6	CASSATSTGNGSPLHF	TGTGCCAGCAGCGCAACGTCGACAGGGAATGGTTCACCCCTCCACTTT
TRBV19	TRBD1	NA	TRBJ1-6	CASRDREVHSPLHF	TGTGCCAGCAGAGACAGGGAAGTCCATTCACCCCTCCACTTT
TRBV20-1	TRBD2	NA	TRBJ2-3	CSASSIAGSTDTQYF	TGCAGTGCCTCCTCTATAGCGGGATCCACAGATACGCAGTATTTT
TRBV7-9	TRBD1	NA	TRBJ1-1	CASSLKTGAMNTEAFF	TGTGCCAGCAGCTTAAAGACAGGGGCCATGAACACTGAAGCTTTCTTT
TRBV7-8	TRBD1	few	TRBJ2-3	CASSLRTGGTDTQYF	TGTGCCAGCAGCCTAAGGACAGGGGGCACAGATACGCAGTATTTT
TRBV7-2	TRBD1	NA	TRBJ1-4	CARRGGGTGGRPLKKLFF	TGTGCCAGAAGAGGTGGGGGGACAGGGGGCCGCCCTTTAAAAAAACTGTTTTTT
TRBV10-3	TRBD1	NA	TRBJ1-4	CAISRDRGGSNEKLFF	TGTGCCATCAGTCGGGACAGGGGAGGATCCAATGAAAAACTGTTTTTT
TRBV6-1	NA	NA	TRBJ2-3	CASNKRLIGGSTDTQYF	TGTGCCAGCAACAAGAGACTTATCGGGGGAAGCACAGATACGCAGTATTTT
TRBV20-1	NA	few	TRBJ1-1	CSARRPGGLPSNTEAFF	TGCAGTGCTAGACGTCCGGGGGGCCTGCCCTCGAACACTGAAGCTTTCTTT
TRBV15	NA	NA	TRBJ1-3	CATSRDDWTKRVRPGNTIYF	TGTGCCACCAGCAGAGATGATTGGACTAAGAGGGTTCGGCCCGGAAACACCATATATTTT
TRBV6-1	TRBD2	NA	TRBJ2-2	CASSARQTSHTGELFF	TGTGCCAGCAGTGCCCGACAGACTAGCCACACCGGGGAGCTGTTTTTT
TRBV6-1	NA	once	TRBJ2-5	CASRLRRGFGETQYF	TGTGCCAGCAGACTGCGGAGAGGGTTCGGAGAGACCCAGTACTTC
TRBV6-1	TRBD1	NA	TRBJ1-2	CASSRTGGRSNYGYTF	TGTGCCAGCAGTCGAACAGGGGGAAGGTCTAACTATGGCTACACCTTC
TRBV10-3	NA	NA	TRBJ1-6	CAIRSEGSPLHF	TGTGCCATCAGGTCGGAAGGTTCACCCCTCCACTTT
TRBV19	TRBD1	few	TRBJ1-1	CASSPQGAGAEAFF	TGTGCCAGTAGCCCACAGGGGGCAGGAGCGGAAGCTTTCTTT
TRBV6-1	NA	NA	TRBJ2-5	CASSEAEAGWKTQYF	TGTGCCAGCAGTGAAGCTGAGGCAGGGTGGAAGACCCAGTACTTC
TRBV7-2	NA	NA	TRBJ1-2	CASSLDGGRERYGYTF	TGTGCCAGCAGCTTAGACGGCGGCCGGGAGAGGTATGGCTACACCTTC